A single sample gave rise to the 8 T cell receptor beta chains below, sequenced in a study of B cell selection in AIRE deficiency. The assay was immunoSEQ multiplex PCR, and TCRdb's table has in-frame clones only and misses some. Of tens of thousands of clones in the sample, around 97% were seen once. The sorted conventional CD4 T cells were gated as CD4+CD127+. The sequenced material came from conventional CD4+ T cells sorted from PBMCs. Receptors were obtained from a human donor with AIRE deficiency.

J is TRBJ2-6 and V is TRBV2, with D uncertain. V was clipped by 7 bases and J by 0 bases, with 10 bases between them. CDR3 length equals 15 residues. Germline CDR1 SNHLY, CDR2 FYNNEI. The CDR3 bases are TGTGCCAGCATCAGCCGGTCCTCTGGGGCCAACGTCCTGACTTTC. Its protein is CASISRSSGANVLTF.

CDR3 DNA: TGTGCCAGCACCCCCCGGGACAGGGTACGGAACACTGAAGCTTTCTTT. Protein product: CASTPRDRVRNTEAFF. The V call is TRBV14, the J call TRBJ1-1; 9 bases map to TRBD1. This CDR3 is built from 16 residues. The ends lost 7 bases at V and 1 base at J; junction bases unmatched: 10. Germline values: CDR1 SGHDN, CDR2 FVKESK.

This sequence joins TRBV7-2 and TRBJ1-3; unclear D gene. The germline V gene has CDR1 SGHTA and CDR2 FQGNSA. The CDR3 has 14 amino acids. Trimming took 1 base from V and 4 from J, leaving 8 bases between them. The CDR3 DNA reads TGTGCCAGCAGCTTAGGGGCCGGGGGAAACACCATATATTTT. This codes for CASSLGAGGNTIYF.

A remark on this clone: The germline gene is not matched at one end of the junction; a read error may be the cause. This chain joins TRBV5-3 and TRBJ1-5; TRBD1 agrees at 10 bases. TRBV5-3 is placed among ORFs of uncertain function. CDR3 length: 15 amino acids. CDR3 DNA sequence: TGTGCCAGCAGCTTGGTGACAGGGGGCGATCAGCCCCAGCATTTT. This sequence encodes CASSLVTGGDQPQHF.

This sequence joins TRBV5-1 and TRBJ2-5; a weak D match, TRBD1 (5 bases). The CDR3 consists of 15 residues. V was clipped by 7 bases and J by 2 bases, with 18 bases between them. Germline-derived CDR1 and CDR2 are SGHRS and YFSETQ. This CDR3 reads CASYQGPTLQETQYF. In nucleotides, the CDR3 is TGCGCCAGCTACCAGGGCCCGACCTTGCAAGAGACCCAGTACTTC.

This chain connects TRBV28 to TRBJ2-1, with 10 bases matching TRBD1. The CDR3 length is 12 residues. Germline loops: CDR1 MDHEN, CDR2 SYDVKM. Trimming cost V 10 bases and J 8 bases; bases outside gene matches: 5. The CDR3 region has the DNA TGTGCCACCCGGGACAGGGGCTATGAGCAGTTCTTC. It translates to CATRDRGYEQFF.

The chain is built from TRBV27 and TRBJ1-6; possible D gene TRBD1, 5 bases. The germline V gene has CDR1 MNHEY and CDR2 SMNVEV (reference sequence). The CDR3 has 14 amino acids. The germline V and J ends were trimmed by 0 bases and 10 bases, with 10 bases remaining between them. Written as DNA, the CDR3 is TGTGCCAGCAGTTTATCGGGGGTAGGCTCACCCCTCCACTTT. Its translation is CASSLSGVGSPLHF.

The V call is TRBV5-1, the J call TRBJ2-5; D may be TRBD1 (6 bases). Germline V lookup: CDR1 SGHRS, CDR2 YFSETQ. Trimming left V 1 base short and J 9 bases short, with 16 bases between. CDR3 length: 14 amino acids. The CDR3 nucleotides read TGCGCCAGCAGCTTGCAGGGGTTCCCGTGGGCCCAGTACTTC. It codes for CASSLQGFPWAQYF. Based on the CDR3 plus reference TRBV5-1 and TRBJ2-5, the full variable domain is KAGVTQTPRYLIKTRGQQVTLSCSPISGHRSVSWYQQTPGQGLQFLFEYFSETQRNKGNFPGRFSGRQFSNSRSEMNVSTLELGDSALYLCASSLQGFPWAQYFGPGTRLLVL.